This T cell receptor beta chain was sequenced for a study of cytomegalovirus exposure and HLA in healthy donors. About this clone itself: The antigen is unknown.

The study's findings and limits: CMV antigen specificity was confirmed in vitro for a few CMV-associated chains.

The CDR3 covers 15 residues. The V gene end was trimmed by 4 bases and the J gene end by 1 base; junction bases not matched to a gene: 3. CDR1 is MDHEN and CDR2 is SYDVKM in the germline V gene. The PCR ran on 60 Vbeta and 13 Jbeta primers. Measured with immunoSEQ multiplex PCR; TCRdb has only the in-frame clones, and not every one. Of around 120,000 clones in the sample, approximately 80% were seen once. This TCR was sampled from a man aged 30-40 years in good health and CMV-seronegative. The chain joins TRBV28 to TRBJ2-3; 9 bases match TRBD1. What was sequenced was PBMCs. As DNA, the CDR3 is TGTGCCAGCAGTTACAGGGGGCGACGCACAGATACGCAGTATTTT. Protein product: CASSYRGRRTDTQYF.